What follows is one T cell receptor beta chain and its context. The antigen it binds to is not known. Nothing much larger sits one base from this clone, and base qualities are not available. The collaborating institutions used their own protocols to collect whole blood in K2EDTA tubes. Collaborator samples were shipped for TCRbeta analysis as frozen whole blood, isolated PBMCs, or DNA extracted from either sample type. These data come from a study of blood T cell repertoires in COVID-19 (TCRdb year 2020). In the study overall: The collaborator samples originated in the United States, Italy and Spain and spanned the acute and convalescent phases of COVID-19. The repertoires were released in a freely available public database intended as a resource for research on the immune response to SARS-CoV-2. The sample metadata nearly always contained a de-identified subject ID, COVID-19 status, age in years and sex. Samples came from the ongoing ImmuneRACE study (first 160 participants) plus 1,254 subjects from 6 global collaborators. Where HLA class I and class II types were available, the types were taken from metadata supplied by the sample provider, not from assay-based typing. Subjects who had been exposed to COVID-19, were actively infected with it, or had recovered from it provided the deeply sampled blood TCRbeta repertoires that made up the dataset. The prospective study material was composed of cDNA or gDNA derived from T cells, B-cell-depleted T cells, or PBMCs. Paper-wide results and their limitations: The amount of clinical and demographic metadata varied by source and participant and was provided uncurated.

The immunoSEQ Assay, a bias-controlled multiplex PCR, was used to amplify TCRbeta CDR3 regions from genomic DNA. Regarding the original processing steps: The number of nucleated cells in each sample was estimated by amplification of reference gene primers within the assay. To quantify the absolute abundance of each unique TCRbeta CDR3 rearrangement, sequence reads were collapsed and filtered. Productive Simpson clonality was computed per sample as the square root of Simpson's diversity index over productive rearrangements. The immuneACCESS repertoire file appears here via TCRdb, limited to in-frame rearrangements. These files lack a portion of the clones; in checked studies, under half of the deficit traces to unresolved V genes, and the cause of the others is not known. From that table come the V and J calls and clone size; the DNA was used to work out D and trimming. Across this sample there are over 60,000 clones, with just under 95% seen only once. The biggest ten clones account for roughly 6.2% of the sample.

The germline V gene sets CDR1 to SGHVS and CDR2 to FQNEAQ. Its CDR3 holds 18 amino acids, cysteine through phenylalanine. Only the CDR3 part of the read is kept: 54 bases, read in frame from the first base. V is cut back by 3 bases and J by 2 bases, with 10 bases in the junction unmatched. The sequencing sample was made of peripheral blood. This TCR came from a human donor in a cohort sampled during active COVID-19. Recombination linked TRBV7-8 to TRBJ2-3, with 11 middle bases fitting TRBD2. The DNA is TGTGCCAGCAGCTTGAGCCCCGGACTAGCGGGCAACACAGATACGCAGTATTTT. Its translation reads: CASSLSPGLAGNTDTQYF.